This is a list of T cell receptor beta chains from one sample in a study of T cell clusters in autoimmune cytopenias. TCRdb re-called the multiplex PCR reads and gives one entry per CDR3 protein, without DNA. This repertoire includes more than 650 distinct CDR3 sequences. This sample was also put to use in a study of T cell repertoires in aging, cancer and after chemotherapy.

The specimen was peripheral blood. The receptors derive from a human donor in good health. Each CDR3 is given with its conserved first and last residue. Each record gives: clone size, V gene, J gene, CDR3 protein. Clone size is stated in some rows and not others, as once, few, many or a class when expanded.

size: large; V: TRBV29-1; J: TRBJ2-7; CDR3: CSVAGNYEQYF
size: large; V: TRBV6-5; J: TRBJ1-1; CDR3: CASSYSSGQQNTEAFF
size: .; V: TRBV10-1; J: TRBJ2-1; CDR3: CASSEGGTSGPLSYNEQFF
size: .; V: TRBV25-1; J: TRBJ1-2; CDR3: CASSGSRTGVYGYTF
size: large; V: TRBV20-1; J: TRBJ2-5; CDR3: CSAPGQGRLRETQYF
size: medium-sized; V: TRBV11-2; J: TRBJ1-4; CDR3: CASSPMYGVEKLFF
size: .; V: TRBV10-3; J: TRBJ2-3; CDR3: CAISESPGTGKADTQYF
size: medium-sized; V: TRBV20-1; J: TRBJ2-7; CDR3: CSPRGDQSYEQYF
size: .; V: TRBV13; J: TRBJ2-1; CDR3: CASSGLAGGHNEQFF
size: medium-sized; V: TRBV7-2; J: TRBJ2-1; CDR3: CASSLVSGSYNEQFF
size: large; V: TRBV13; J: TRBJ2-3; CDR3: CASSPRGASGADTQYF